This is a list of T cell receptor beta chains from one sample in a study of spatial heterogeneity in lung cancer. TCRdb called the 5' RACE reads again in MiXCR, with one record for every CDR3 protein. The table lists about 18,000 distinct CDR3 sequences, about 6% of them singletons, with approximately 3.7% in the top ten. Sequences were derived from lung tumor tissue, sampled at surgery. The receptors here all came from a female donor with early-stage non-small cell lung cancer. The CDR3 runs from the conserved cysteine through the conserved F or W. D genes are given only for firm matches. Rows give clone size only sometimes, using once, few, many, or a class for an expanded clone.

j_gene,v_gene,d_gene,abundance,CDR3nt,CDR3aa
TRBJ2-7,TRBV6-2/TRBV6-3,NA,many,TGTGCCAGCAGTTACCCAACTTCCTACGAGCAGTACTTC,CASSYPTSYEQYF
TRBJ2-7,TRBV28,TRBD1,medium-sized,TGTGCCAGCAGCCGGAGGACAGGGTCGCCCGAGCAGTACTTC,CASSRRTGSPEQYF
TRBJ2-3,TRBV20-1,NA,many,TGCAGTGCTAGAGATAGCCCTAGCAACACAGATACGCAGTATTTT,CSARDSPSNTDTQYF
TRBJ2-2,TRBV7-2,TRBD2,few,TGTGCCAGCAGCCGCCGACTAGCGGGAGGTCGGACCGGGGAGCTGTTTTTT,CASSRRLAGGRTGELFF
TRBJ2-2,TRBV6-6,TRBD2,many,TGTGCCAGCAGAGCCGCCGGGGGGGCCGGGGAGCTGTTTTTT,CASRAAGGAGELFF
TRBJ1-2,TRBV2,NA,many,TGTGCCAGCAGTGGACAGGTGGACTATGGCTACACCTTC,CASSGQVDYGYTF
TRBJ2-5,TRBV7-2,NA,many,TGTGCCAGCAAAGTAGGGGCAGGTCTCCAAGAGACCCAGTACTTC,CASKVGAGLQETQYF
TRBJ1-5,TRBV27,TRBD1,many,TGTGCCAGCAGTCCCCTTCCCGGGACAGGGGGCAATCAGCCCCAGCATTTT,CASSPLPGTGGNQPQHF
TRBJ1-2,TRBV7-6,TRBD1,many,TGTGCCAGCAGCTTGACTGGACAGGGGACCTATGGCTACACCTTC,CASSLTGQGTYGYTF
TRBJ2-3,TRBV7-9,TRBD2,many,TGTGCCAGCAGCTTGAAATGGGGGGGAACGCAGTATTTT,CASSLKWGGTQYF
TRBJ2-6,TRBV6-2/TRBV6-3,NA,medium-sized,TGTGCCAGCAGAAACCTACAGGGATCTGGGGCCAACGTCCTGACTTTC,CASRNLQGSGANVLTF
TRBJ1-5,TRBV6-1,NA,few,TGTGCCAGCAGTGAAGGGCACAGCTATCAGCCCCAGCATTTT,CASSEGHSYQPQHF
TRBJ2-1,TRBV20-1,TRBD2,many,TGCAGTGCTGGGGGGCCCGGGAGGGCCCGTCTTGAGCAGTTCTTC,CSAGGPGRARLEQFF
TRBJ1-1,TRBV4-1,NA,many,TGCGCCAGCAGCCAACAGGTAATGAACACTGAAGCTTTCTTT,CASSQQVMNTEAFF
TRBJ2-3,TRBV20-1,TRBD2,medium-sized,TGCAGTGCTTACCCCGGGACTAGCGGACACACAGATACGCAGTATTTT,CSAYPGTSGHTDTQYF
TRBJ1-1,TRBV27,NA,many,TGTGCCAGCAGTTCCCCGGGAGTTAACACTGAAGCTTTCTTT,CASSSPGVNTEAFF
TRBJ2-1,TRBV2,NA,many,TGTGCCAGCAGTAACAGGGAGCAGTTCTTC,CASSNREQFF
TRBJ1-5,TRBV29-1,NA,many,TGCAGCGCCCGATCGCTCGGAGCAGGCAATCAGCCCCAGCATTTT,CSARSLGAGNQPQHF
TRBJ1-2,TRBV20-1,NA,NA,TGCAGTGCCGTAGTTAACATAGACTATGGCTACACCTTC,CSAVVNIDYGYTF
TRBJ1-4,TRBV27,NA,medium-sized,TGTGCCAGCAGTTTATGGGGAGGGGTCGAAAAACTGTTTTTT,CASSLWGGVEKLFF
TRBJ1-5,TRBV29-1,TRBD1,many,TGCAGCGTGCAGGGGGCAAGCAATCAGCCCCAGCATTTT,CSVQGASNQPQHF
TRBJ1-5,TRBV19,NA,NA,TGTGCCAGTACCCAAGGACCCTGGAATCAGCCCCAGCATTTT,CASTQGPWNQPQHF